These 31 T cell receptor beta chains came from one sample sequenced in a study of shared clonotypes between healthy human individuals. The assay was immunoSEQ multiplex PCR, and TCRdb's table has in-frame clones only and misses some. The top ten hold about 0.067% of the sample, which has about 180,000 clones, around 93% seen once. The sequenced sample consisted of naive CD4+ T cells sorted from blood. As to subset: CD45RA+ positively selected. Receptors were obtained from a woman in her thirties in good health.

This chain uses TRBV18 with TRBJ2-7; no definite D call. Per germline, CDR1 KGHSH and CDR2 LQKENI. This CDR3 region has 12 residues. The V end was cut by 6 bases, the J end by 6 bases, with 12 bases between. DNA for the CDR3: TGTGCCAGCTCTCAATACGCAGGCGAGCAGTACTTC. Protein sequence: CASSQYAGEQYF.

The DNA for the CDR3 is TGTGCCAGCAGCGTAGGGTCGTCTAGCGGGAGGTCGGATGAGCAGTTCTTC. It encodes CASSVGSSSGRSDEQFF. This chain links TRBV9 with TRBJ2-1, with TRBD2 matching 11 bases. The V and J ends lost 0 bases and 8 bases, in that order; junction bases with no gene match: 10. CDR1 and CDR2 from the germline V gene are SGDLS and YYNGEE. The CDR3 runs 17 residues.

The V gene is TRBV5-1, the J gene TRBJ2-1; 12 nucleotides agree with TRBD2. The V gene's germline CDR1 is SGHRS and CDR2 YFSETQ. The CDR3 spans 14 residues. V trimming: 5 bases; J trimming: 11 bases; junction bases outside the gene matches: 8. The chain's CDR3 is CASSSIGLAGKQFF. CDR3 nucleotide sequence: TGCGCCAGCAGTTCTATAGGACTAGCGGGAAAGCAGTTCTTC. The entire variable domain, with the rest obtained from reference TRBV5-1 and TRBJ2-1, is as follows: KAGVTQTPRYLIKTRGQQVTLSCSPISGHRSVSWYQQTPGQGLQFLFEYFSETQRNKGNFPGRFSGRQFSNSRSEMNVSTLELGDSALYLCASSSIGLAGKQFFGPGTRLTVL.

The gene calls are TRBV28 and TRBJ2-5; D is perhaps TRBD2 (6 bases). Germline CDR1 reads MDHEN; CDR2 reads SYDVKM. V was trimmed by 4 bases and J by 5 bases, leaving 20 bases between them. The CDR3 length is 16 residues. This CDR3 is CASSSPALAPSETQYF. DNA of the CDR3: TGTGCCAGCAGTTCCCCGGCTCTAGCGCCTTCGGAGACCCAGTACTTC.

The CDR3 region has the DNA TGTGCCAGTAGTCCTAGCAGGGGGCGAGTCACAGATACGCAGTATTTT. This sequence encodes CASSPSRGRVTDTQYF. The V gene is TRBV19, the J gene TRBJ2-3, with 8 bases fitting TRBD1. The CDR3 contains 16 residues. Looked up from germline, CDR1 is LNHDA and CDR2 is SQIVND (reference sequence). V gave up 5 bases and J gave up 2 bases; unmatched junction bases: 9.

V gene TRBV7-9 combines with J gene TRBJ1-2, with 7 nucleotides matching TRBD1. CDR1 is SEHNR, CDR2 FQNEAQ, per germline (reference sequence). Germline trimming cut 1 base from V and 2 bases from J; bases unmatched to any gene: 7. CDR3 length equals 16 residues. CDR3 protein: CASSLGQGDYNYGYTF. The CDR3 DNA sequence: TGTGCCAGCAGCTTAGGGCAGGGGGACTACAACTATGGCTACACCTTC. Together with reference TRBV7-9 and TRBJ1-2, the CDR3 gives the full variable domain: DTGVSQNPRHKITKRGQNVTFRCDPISEHNRLYWYRQTLGQGPEFLTYFQNEAQLEKSRLLSDRFSAERPKGSFSTLEIQRTEQGDSAMYLCASSLGQGDYNYGYTFGSGTRLTVV.

The J gene is TRBJ2-7, the V gene TRBV5-1, with 9 positions matching TRBD1. This CDR3 is 16 amino acids long. After removal of 5 bases from V and 3 bases from J, the junction contained 12 bases not matched to a gene. CDR1 and CDR2 from the germline V gene are SGHRS and YFSETQ. CDR3 in amino acids: CASRLLTGGYNYEQYF. The CDR3 DNA reads TGCGCCAGCAGACTACTGACAGGGGGGTATAACTACGAGCAGTACTTC.

The chain has TRBV28 and TRBJ1-5; 8 bases are shared with TRBD1. Germline-derived CDR1 and CDR2 are MDHEN and SYDVKM. Trimming at V came to 6 bases and at J to 6 bases, leaving 10 bases not matched to a gene. The CDR3 extends over 15 amino acids. CDR3 nucleotides: TGTGCCAGCAGCTCCGACAGGGGTGGTGGTCAGCCCCAGCATTTT. Its protein is CASSSDRGGGQPQHF.

This chain uses TRBV10-3 with TRBJ2-2; 7 positions match TRBD2. This CDR3 comprises 16 residues. Trimming removed 6 bases from V and 3 bases from J; junction bases left unmatched: 10. Germline V CDR1 and CDR2: ENHRY, SYGVKD. CDR3 coding DNA: TGTGCCATCAGCGAAAGGGAGGGCCTTGACACCGGGGAGCTGTTTTTT. Translation gives CAISEREGLDTGELFF.

This sequence joins TRBV7-9 and TRBJ2-7; possibly TRBD1 for D (7 bases). CDR1 and CDR2 (germline): SEHNR, FQNEAQ (reference sequence). The germline V and J ends were trimmed by 5 bases and 7 bases, with 15 bases remaining between them. CDR3 size: 13 residues. DNA for the CDR3: TGTGCCAGCAGCCGCGGGACAGCGAGGGAGCAGTACTTC. Its protein is CASSRGTAREQYF.

This clone was detected only once. The gene calls are TRBV2 and TRBJ2-7; D is perhaps TRBD2 (6 bases). With 6 bases removed from V and 6 bases from J, the gap between germline ends came to 21 bases. The CDR3 covers 15 residues. Germline CDR1 and CDR2: SNHLY and FYNNEI. CDR3 protein: CASRPRGTYPGEQYF. The CDR3 coding sequence is TGTGCCAGCAGGCCACGAGGGACTTATCCGGGCGAGCAGTACTTC.

V usage is TRBV20-1 and J usage is TRBJ2-7; 10 bases fit TRBD1. There are 11 residues in the CDR3. The germline V gene encodes CDR1 DFQATT and CDR2 SNEGSKA (reference sequence). V gave up 3 bases and J gave up 12 bases; unmatched junction bases: 5. The CDR3 DNA reads TGCAGTGCTAGGACAGGGGGCGCGATGTACTTC. Amino acids: CSARTGGAMYF.

The chain has TRBV9 and TRBJ2-7; D is possibly TRBD2 (6 bases). This CDR3 contains 15 residues. V was clipped by 3 bases and J by 7 bases, with 20 bases between them. The germline V gene encodes CDR1 SGDLS and CDR2 YYNGEE. For the CDR3, the DNA is TGTGCCAGCAGCGGGGTCGTGGAGGGCCTGGGGGAGCAGTACTTC. It translates to CASSGVVEGLGEQYF.

V is TRBV11-3 and J is TRBJ2-7; 8 nucleotides match TRBD2. With V trimmed by 5 bases and J by 5 bases, 14 bases remained unmatched. The V gene's germline CDR1 is SGHNT and CDR2 YENEEA. This CDR3 contains 16 residues. The CDR3 bases are TGTGCCAGCAGCCCAGCGGGGGTCGAGGGAGTGAACGAGCAGTACTTC. It translates to CASSPAGVEGVNEQYF.

The CDR3 nucleotides are TGTGCCAGCAGGGGCCTCGCGCGGGAGGGCGAGCAGTACTTC. It yields the protein CASRGLAREGEQYF. The chain employs TRBV27 and TRBJ2-5, with TRBD2 matching 9 bases. The end of the DNA fits TRBJ2-7 better, so the J call may be wrong. The CDR3 is 14 residues long. Germline CDR1 and CDR2: MNHEY and SMNVEV (reference sequence).

This sequence joins TRBV9 and TRBJ2-2, with 9 positions matching TRBD2. This CDR3 is built from 17 residues. V shed 0 bases and J 5 bases; nucleotides not matched to a gene: 8. Germline CDR1 reads SGDLS; CDR2 reads YYNGEE. The CDR3 bases are TGTGCCAGCAGCGTAGTCGGTAGCGGGAGTGGTACCGGGGAGCTGTTTTTT. Its protein product is CASSVVGSGSGTGELFF.

V and J are TRBV28 and TRBJ2-7; 12 nucleotides line up with TRBD1. CDR1 and CDR2 (germline): MDHEN, SYDVKM. With V trimmed by 6 bases and J by 7 bases, 10 bases remained unmatched. The CDR3 loop spans 15 amino acids. The CDR3 DNA sequence: TGTGCCAGCAGCTCTCCGGGACAGGGGGCGGGGGAGCAGTACTTC. Translation gives CASSSPGQGAGEQYF.

The chain employs TRBV5-1 and TRBJ2-1; D is unresolved. Germline CDR1 and CDR2: SGHRS and YFSETQ. Trimming removed 0 bases at V and 4 bases at J, with 11 bases between. The CDR3 is made up of 15 amino acids. The CDR3 DNA follows: TGCGCCAGCAGCTTGGGATCCCAGCGATACAATGAGCAGTTCTTC. It yields the protein CASSLGSQRYNEQFF.

This chain uses TRBV5-4 with TRBJ2-7, with D hard to call. Trimming took 2 bases from V and 6 from J, leaving 12 bases between them. CDR1 and CDR2 from the germline V gene are SGHNT and YYREEE (reference sequence). CDR3 size: 13 residues. The CDR3 DNA follows: TGTGCCAGCAGCTTTCCGCGAGGCGCCGAGCAGTACTTC. Translating gives CASSFPRGAEQYF.

In this sample, this clone turned up once. J is TRBJ2-2 and V is TRBV2; D remains unclear. Looked up from germline, CDR1 is SNHLY and CDR2 is FYNNEI. Trimming removed 3 bases from V and 7 bases from J, with 9 bases in between. The CDR3 is made up of 13 amino acids. CDR3 in amino acids: CASSDWHNGELFF. For the CDR3, the DNA is TGTGCCAGCAGTGACTGGCACAACGGGGAGCTGTTTTTT.

This clone was seen a single time. This rearrangement joins TRBV15 to TRBJ2-7; 10 positions match TRBD1. Germline V gives CDR1 LNHNV, CDR2 YYDKDF (reference sequence). The trim removed 4 bases at V and 2 bases at J, leaving 2 bases unmatched. The CDR3 has 14 residues. CDR3 bases: TGTGCCACCAGCACGGGGACAGGGGCCTACGAGCAGTACTTC. Amino acid sequence: CATSTGTGAYEQYF.

CDR3 loop: CAISDQNGNTIYF. The DNA for the CDR3 is TGTGCCATCAGTGATCAGAATGGAAACACCATATATTTT. V gene TRBV10-3 combines with J gene TRBJ1-3; unclear D gene. Trimming removed 3 bases at V and 3 bases at J, with 6 bases between. This CDR3 has 13 amino acids. Germline V gives CDR1 ENHRY, CDR2 SYGVKD.

The chain employs TRBV29-1 and TRBJ2-5; tentatively, D is TRBD1 (6 bases). Germline assignment: CDR1 SQVTM and CDR2 ANQGSEA. Between the trimmed V and J ends, which lost 4 bases and 2 bases, there was a span of 8 bases. The CDR3 consists of 12 residues. CDR3 loop: CSVGTVQETQYF. The CDR3 bases are TGCAGCGTTGGGACAGTTCAAGAGACCCAGTACTTC. Looking up the rest from reference TRBV29-1 and TRBJ2-5 gives the full variable domain: SAVISQKPSRDICQRGTSLTIQCQVDSQVTMMFWYRQQPGQSLTLIATANQGSEATYESGFVIDKFPISRPNLTFSTLTVSNMSPEDSSIYLCSVGTVQETQYFGPGTRLLVL.

This clone was detected a few times. CDR3 region: CASSVPGASEAFF. The CDR3 bases are TGTGCCAGCAGCGTTCCGGGGGCGTCTGAAGCTTTCTTT. The rearrangement uses TRBV9 and TRBJ1-1, with D maybe TRBD1 (6 bases). The CDR3 contains 13 residues. With 2 bases removed from V and 6 bases from J, the gap between germline ends came to 11 bases. CDR1 SGDLS and CDR2 YYNGEE come from the germline V gene.

This chain uses TRBV6-1 with TRBJ1-5; D gene ambiguous. This CDR3 contains 12 residues. The germline V gene encodes CDR1 MNHNS and CDR2 SASEGT. Deletions cut 4 bases from V and 4 bases from J, with 5 bases between. This chain's CDR3 is CASSAPNQPQHF. In DNA form, the CDR3 reads TGTGCCAGCAGTGCTCCAAATCAGCCCCAGCATTTT.

The rearrangement links TRBV6-1 to TRBJ1-2; D is unclear. The V end was cut by 10 bases, the J end by 4 bases, with 16 bases between. The CDR3 is made up of 13 amino acids. The germline gives CDR1 MNHNS, CDR2 SASEGT. The CDR3 DNA follows: TGTGCCATTTCGACCCTCCAGAGCTATGGCTACACCTTC. Translation gives CAISTLQSYGYTF.

The chain links TRBV9 to TRBJ1-1; unclear D gene. The CDR3 runs to 14 residues. Per germline, CDR1 SGDLS and CDR2 YYNGEE. V was shortened by 3 bases and J by 1 base, with 10 bases between the two germline ends. The CDR3 DNA follows: TGTGCCAGCAGCGCTACGGGTGGGAACACTGAAGCTTTCTTT. Amino acid sequence: CASSATGGNTEAFF.

This chain connects TRBV19 to TRBJ1-5, with D uncertain. This CDR3 contains 14 residues. Deletions cut 7 bases from V and 7 bases from J, with 17 bases between. CDR1 and CDR2 from the germline V gene are LNHDA and SQIVND (reference sequence). The CDR3 nucleotides are TGTGCCAGTACCCGGGAGAATTGGCGACAGCCCCAGCATTTT. It codes for CASTRENWRQPQHF.

This chain connects TRBV9 to TRBJ2-1; 7 bases match TRBD2. With V trimmed by 3 bases and J by 3 bases, 9 bases remained unmatched. Germline V gene sequence: CDR1 SGDLS, CDR2 YYNGEE. CDR3 length: 16 residues. CDR3 bases: TGTGCCAGCAGCGCATACACTAGCGCCCACTACAATGAGCAGTTCTTC. This gives the protein CASSAYTSAHYNEQFF. Variable domain in full (rest from reference TRBV9 and TRBJ2-1): DSGVTQTPKHLITATGQRVTLRCSPRSGDLSVYWYQQSLDQGLQFLIQYYNGEERAKGNILERFSAQQFPDLHSELNLSSLELGDSALYFCASSAYTSAHYNEQFFGPGTRLTVL.

The genes are TRBV28 and TRBJ1-3, with a possible D match to TRBD1 (5 bases). The V and J ends lost 6 bases and 4 bases respectively, with 16 bases between them. CDR3 length equals 15 residues. The V gene's germline CDR1 is MDHEN and CDR2 SYDVKM. This CDR3 reads CASRPPGGSGNTIYF. The CDR3 nucleotides read TGTGCCAGCAGGCCTCCGGGGGGGAGCGGAAACACCATATATTTT.

The V and J genes are TRBV5-4 and TRBJ2-5, with D tentatively TRBD1 (5 bases). Matching the DNA end better, TRBJ2-7 makes the J call doubtful. This CDR3 is built from 12 residues. Germline lookup yields CDR1 SGHNT and CDR2 YYREEE (reference sequence). As DNA, the CDR3 is TGTGCCAGCAGCGCAGGGACCTACGAGCAGTACTTC. As protein: CASSAGTYEQYF.